The rows below give T cell receptor beta chains drawn from one sample of a study of blood T cell repertoires in COVID-19. Sequencing used immunoSEQ multiplex PCR; TCRdb keeps in-frame clones, though not all of them. The repertoire consists of fewer than 50,000 clones, with roughly 84% occurring once and the leading ten covering about 7.6%. The sample taken for sequencing was peripheral blood. The receptor source for this set is a human donor in a cohort sampled during active COVID-19. The CDR3 runs from the conserved cysteine through the conserved F or W. A D gene is named only where the DNA matches it firmly. Part of the rows lack a size; the others show once, few, many or a class for expanded clones.

TRBV7-2,NA,NA,TRBJ1-5,CASSLALNQPQHF,TGTGCCAGCAGCTTAGCGTTAAATCAGCCCCAGCATTTT
TRBV5-5,TRBD1,NA,TRBJ2-2,CASSPPGQGAGTGELFF,TGTGCCAGCAGCCCCCCGGGACAGGGGGCAGGCACCGGGGAGCTGTTTTTT
TRBV21-1,NA,NA,TRBJ2-1,CASSKARPGEGPYNEQFF,TGTGCCAGCAGCAAAGCCCGTCCGGGGGAGGGCCCCTACAATGAGCAGTTCTTC
TRBV2,NA,once,TRBJ1-6,CASSGGSSPLHF,TGTGCCAGCAGCGGGGGAAGTTCACCCCTCCACTTT
TRBV30,NA,NA,TRBJ1-2,CAWSVTAGRGHYGYTF,TGTGCCTGGAGTGTAACGGCGGGCAGGGGCCACTATGGCTACACCTTC
TRBV28,NA,once,TRBJ1-4,CASSLFGATNEKLFF,TGTGCCAGCAGTTTATTCGGGGCAACTAATGAAAAACTGTTTTTT
TRBV6-5,TRBD1,NA,TRBJ2-7,CASSRDRGFYEQYF,TGTGCCAGCAGTCGGGACAGGGGATTCTACGAGCAGTACTTC
TRBV30,TRBD1,NA,TRBJ2-1,CAWSEGQIRYNEQFF,TGTGCCTGGAGCGAGGGACAGATCCGTTACAATGAGCAGTTCTTC
TRBV6-2/TRBV6-3,NA,NA,TRBJ2-2,CASSYSPTSSNTGELFF,TGTGCCAGCAGTTACTCCCCGACTAGTAGTAACACCGGGGAGCTGTTTTTT
TRBV5-1,NA,NA,TRBJ2-1,CASSLERRTYNEQFF,TGCGCCAGCAGCTTGGAGAGGCGCACCTACAATGAGCAGTTCTTC
TRBV7-2,TRBD1,NA,TRBJ1-2,CASSLATGAGYGYTF,TGTGCCAGCAGCTTAGCGACAGGGGCCGGCTATGGCTACACCTTC
TRBV27,TRBD1,NA,TRBJ2-7,CASSLTPRDRDSYEQYF,TGTGCCAGCAGCCTAACCCCCCGGGACAGGGACTCCTACGAGCAGTACTTC
TRBV19,NA,once,TRBJ1-3,CASSLAGSSSGNTIYF,TGTGCCAGTAGTTTGGCAGGGTCAAGCTCTGGAAACACCATATATTTT
TRBV4-1,TRBD2,NA,TRBJ2-4,CASSQESGLAVAKNIQYF,TGCGCCAGCAGCCAAGAGTCGGGACTAGCTGTAGCCAAAAACATTCAGTACTTC
TRBV19,TRBD2,NA,TRBJ2-1,CASSIQREEDEQFF,TGTGCCAGTAGTATCCAGCGGGAGGAGGATGAGCAGTTCTTC
TRBV12-3/TRBV12-4,NA,NA,TRBJ1-5,CASSPNRAGISHF,TGTGCCAGCAGTCCTAACAGGGCTGGTATTTCGCATTTT
TRBV20-1,NA,NA,TRBJ1-1,CSVPGVTEAFF,TGCAGTGTCCCAGGGGTCACTGAAGCTTTCTTT
TRBV9,TRBD2,NA,TRBJ2-3,CASSNLAGRSTDTQYF,TGTGCCAGCAGCAATCTAGCCGGGAGGAGCACAGATACGCAGTATTTT
TRBV2,NA,NA,TRBJ1-6,CASSEAQQTNSPLHF,TGTGCCAGCAGTGAAGCCCAACAGACTAATTCACCCCTCCACTTT
TRBV18,TRBD1,NA,TRBJ2-7,CASSSFRTGRYEQYF,TGTGCCAGCTCATCTTTCCGGACAGGGCGCTACGAGCAGTACTTC
TRBV7-6,TRBD2,NA,TRBJ2-1,CASSLRIGLGDEQFF,TGTGCCAGCAGCCTTAGGATCGGACTAGGAGATGAGCAGTTCTTC